This TCR beta chain originates from a study of response to subunit inactivated influenza vaccine. The V gene end was trimmed by 10 bases and the J gene end by 1 base; junction bases not matched to a gene: 14. Germline CDR1 MDHEN, CDR2 SYDVKM. The CDR3 extends over 16 amino acids. This clonotype was observed a handful of times. TCRdb used MiXCR to reprocess the RT-PCR reads, holding one entry per CDR3 protein. The sample records roughly 670,000 distinct CDR3 sequences, 12% to 15% being singletons. The sample consisted of PBMCs from blood, taken 14 to 15 days before vaccination. V usage is TRBV28 and J usage is TRBJ2-3; 7 bases fit TRBD1. The clonotype originates from a man aged 50 to 59 who received an inactivated influenza vaccine. The CDR3 coding sequence is TGTGCCACCGGAAGGGGGCGAACCTTCGGCACAGATACGCAGTATTTT. The encoded protein is CATGRGRTFGTDTQYF.